Presented here are 7 T cell receptor beta chains from one specimen sequenced in a study of T cell responses to AZD1222 COVID-19 vaccine (dated by TCRdb to about 2021). In light of the paper, this sample's time point label describes: about 28 days (+/-7) after the second vaccine dose. Receptor amplification or capture employed the immunoSEQ multiplex PCR assay. Drawn from immuneACCESS, this table holds only the in-frame rearrangements with V and J called that TCRdb kept. Clones are partly lost; checked studies trace under half to an unresolved V gene and leave the rest unexplained. This sample lists roughly 140,000 clones; approximately 91% were detected once. The ten largest make up over 1.2% of the sample. Material: peripheral blood, obtained 28 days after the second AZD1222 dose. These receptor sequences come from an adult who received the AZD1222 COVID-19 vaccine.

The rearrangement links TRBV5-1 to TRBJ2-1, with D perhaps matching TRBD2 (6 bases). This CDR3 region has 13 residues. Trimming took 3 bases from V and 7 from J, leaving 11 bases between them. Germline values: CDR1 SGHRS, CDR2 YFSETQ. CDR3: CASSSGAGNEQFF. CDR3 DNA: TGCGCCAGCAGCTCCGGGGCGGGGAATGAGCAGTTCTTC.

The rearrangement uses TRBV7-9 and TRBJ1-1; a weak D match, TRBD1 (5 bases). Trimming left V 5 bases short and J 5 bases short, with 18 bases between. CDR1 and CDR2 (germline): SEHNR, FQNEAQ (reference sequence). The CDR3 is 15 residues long. The CDR3 region has the DNA TGTGCCAGCAGCCCCTGGATCGGGGAGGGGACTGAAGCTTTCTTT. Translation gives CASSPWIGEGTEAFF.

This sequence joins TRBV6-4 and TRBJ2-1; TRBD2 matches 9 bases. CDR3 length: 18 residues. J gave up 6 bases and V 0 bases, and 12 bases lay outside the gene matches. The germline V gene has CDR1 MRHNA and CDR2 SNTAGT. CDR3 residues: CASSDSIVTVAGVNEQFF. DNA for the CDR3: TGTGCCAGCAGTGACTCGATCGTTACGGTAGCGGGAGTCAATGAGCAGTTCTTC.

J is TRBJ1-2 and V is TRBV15; D is undetermined. Trimming stripped 0 bases from V and 2 bases from J, with 10 bases between. The germline gives CDR1 LNHNV, CDR2 YYDKDF (reference sequence). The CDR3 contains 15 residues. DNA for the CDR3: TGTGCCACCAGCAGAGACCCAGAAGGAAACTATGGCTACACCTTC. Translating gives CATSRDPEGNYGYTF.

The V call is TRBV18, the J call TRBJ1-6, with unresolved D. V was trimmed by 4 bases and J by 7 bases, leaving 11 bases between them. Germline-derived CDR1 and CDR2 are KGHSH and LQKENI. The CDR3 loop spans 14 amino acids. The CDR3 coding sequence is TGTGCCAGCTCACAGGACCAGAGAAATTCACCCCTCCACTTT. It is translated as CASSQDQRNSPLHF.

The V gene is TRBV6-5, the J gene TRBJ1-6; TRBD1 aligns across 7 bases. Germline V gene data show CDR1 as MNHEY and CDR2 as SVGAGI. V lost 6 bases, J lost 10 bases, and 6 bases stayed unmatched. The length of the CDR3 is 13 residues. The DNA of the CDR3 is TGTGCCAGCAGCACAGGGGTTGGCTCACCCCTCCACTTT. Its translation: CASSTGVGSPLHF.

The V gene is TRBV4-2, the J gene TRBJ2-1; 7 positions match TRBD1. The V and J ends lost 0 bases and 8 bases, in that order; junction bases with no gene match: 4. This CDR3 has 14 amino acids. Germline-derived CDR1 and CDR2 are LGHNA and YNFKEQ. In nucleotides, the CDR3 is TGTGCCAGCAGCCAAGATCCCCAGGGGGATGAGCAGTTCTTC. Translating gives CASSQDPQGDEQFF.